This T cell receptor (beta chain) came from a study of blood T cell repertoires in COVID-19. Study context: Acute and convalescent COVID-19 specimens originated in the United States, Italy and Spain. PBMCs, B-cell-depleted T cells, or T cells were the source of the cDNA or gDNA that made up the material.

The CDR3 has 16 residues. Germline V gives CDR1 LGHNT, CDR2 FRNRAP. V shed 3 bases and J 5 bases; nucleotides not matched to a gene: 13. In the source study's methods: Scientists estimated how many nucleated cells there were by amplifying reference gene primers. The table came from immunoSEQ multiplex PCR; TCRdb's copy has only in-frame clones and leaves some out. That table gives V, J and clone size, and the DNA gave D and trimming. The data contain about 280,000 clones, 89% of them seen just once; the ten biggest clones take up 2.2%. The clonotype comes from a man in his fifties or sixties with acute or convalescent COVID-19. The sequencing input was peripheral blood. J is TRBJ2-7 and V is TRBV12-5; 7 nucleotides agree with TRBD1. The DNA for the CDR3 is TGTGCTAGTGGTTTAGGGATACAGGGGCACGAGGACGAGCAGTACTTC. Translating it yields CASGLGIQGHEDEQYF.